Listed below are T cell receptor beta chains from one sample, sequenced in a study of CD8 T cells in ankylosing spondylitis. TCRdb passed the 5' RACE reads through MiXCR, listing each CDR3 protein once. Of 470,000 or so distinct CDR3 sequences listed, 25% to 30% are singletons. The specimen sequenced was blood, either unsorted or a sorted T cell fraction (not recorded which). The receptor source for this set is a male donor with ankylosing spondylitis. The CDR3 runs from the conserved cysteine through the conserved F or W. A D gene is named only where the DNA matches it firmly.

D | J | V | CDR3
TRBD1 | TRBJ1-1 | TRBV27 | CASSSGQFNTEAFF
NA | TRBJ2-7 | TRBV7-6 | CASSPRPQYEQYF
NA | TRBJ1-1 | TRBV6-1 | CASSGHQGFLAEAFF
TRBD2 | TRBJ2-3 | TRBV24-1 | CATSDLGPLAGETDTQYF
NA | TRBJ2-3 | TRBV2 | CASGTNTQYF
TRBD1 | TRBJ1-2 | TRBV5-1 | CASSSTGDYGYTF
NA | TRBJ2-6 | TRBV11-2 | CASSLEFGGSNSGANVLTF
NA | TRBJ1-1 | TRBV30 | CAWIRGYTEAFF
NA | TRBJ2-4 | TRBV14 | CASSQIGAKNIQYF
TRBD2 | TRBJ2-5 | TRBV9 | CASSPWTSGQETQYF
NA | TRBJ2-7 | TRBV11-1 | CASSPNPGGLILSSYEQYF
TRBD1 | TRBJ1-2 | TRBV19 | CASSIARDSGYTF
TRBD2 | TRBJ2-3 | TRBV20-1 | CSASGTSGRKDTQYF
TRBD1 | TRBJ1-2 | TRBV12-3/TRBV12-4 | CASSNRQGAGDTF
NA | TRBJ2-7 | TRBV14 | CASSQVGTYYEQYF
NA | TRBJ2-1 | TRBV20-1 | CSAPQPTEQFF
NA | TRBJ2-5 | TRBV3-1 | CASSQGLMGSTQYF